This T cell receptor beta chain stems from a study of T cell responses to AZD1222 COVID-19 vaccine. TCRdb keeps only in-frame clones here, not all; method: immunoSEQ multiplex PCR. This table holds roughly 79,000 clones, around four fifths found once. Details on this clone: Its antigen remains unknown.

CDR1 and CDR2 from the germline V gene are MGHDK and SYGVNS. This CDR3 spans 15 amino acids. The ends were cut back, 1 base at V and 7 bases at J, with 13 bases in the middle. Overall study findings and caveats: The breadth and depth of Spike-specific TCRs increased once two AZD1222 doses had been given. The donor group comprised mostly white British people and more females; the analysis possibly underestimated clonal diversity. Sampling captured repertoires only after the peak T cell response.

This TCR came from an adult in good health. This sample comprised peripheral blood, obtained on day 0 of AZD1222 vaccination. The chain recombines TRBV25-1 with TRBJ1-4; perhaps TRBD1 as D (6 bases). The CDR3 DNA follows: TGTGCCAGCAGTGAATGGGGGGGGCCGGGTGAAAAACTGTTTTTT. Translated, it gives CASSEWGGPGEKLFF. Based on the CDR3 plus reference TRBV25-1 and TRBJ1-4, the full variable domain is EADIYQTPRYLVIGTGKKITLECSQTMGHDKMYWYQQDPGMELHLIHYSYGVNSTEKGDLSSESTVSRIRTEHFPLTLESARPSHTSQYLCASSEWGGPGEKLFFGSGTQLSVL.